This section outlines one TCR beta chain sequence together with its context. Its antigen is still unknown. One base away there is no much larger clone; base qualities are not given. This sample stems from a study of blood T cell repertoires in COVID-19 (dated by TCRdb to the early 2020s). Concerning the study at large: Samples covering the acute and convalescent phases of COVID-19 were provided by collaborators in the United States, Italy and Spain. The material from the prospective study consisted of cDNA or gDNA derived from T cells, B-cell-depleted T cells, or PBMCs. Deeply sampled blood TCRbeta repertoires from subjects exposed to, actively infected with, or recovered from COVID-19 were included in the dataset. The repertoires were made available in a free public database intended to serve as a resource for research on the immune response to SARS-CoV-2. The samples were drawn from the first 160 participants of the ongoing ImmuneRACE study and from over 950 subjects provided by 6 global collaborators. The sample metadata nearly always contained a de-identified subject ID, COVID-19 status, age in years and sex. Where available, HLA class I and class II types were taken from metadata supplied by the sample provider and were not determined by assay-based typing.

A distance of 11 bases separates the germline ends of V and J, which lose 2 bases and 4 bases respectively. CDR1 and CDR2, looked up from the germline V gene (reference sequence), are MNHNY and SVGAGI. The CDR3 runs 14 amino acids, cysteine and phenylalanine included. Here the CDR3 DNA is all that survives: 42 bases in frame from base 1. TCRbeta CDR3 regions were amplified from genomic DNA using the immunoSEQ Assay, a bias-controlled multiplex PCR. The original pipeline was this. The number of nucleated cells in each sample was estimated from the amplification of reference gene primers within the assay. To quantify the absolute abundance of each unique TCRbeta CDR3 rearrangement, sequence reads were collapsed and filtered. For each sample, productive Simpson clonality was calculated as the square root of Simpson's diversity index over productive rearrangements. TCRdb's version of the immuneACCESS table is confined to in-frame rearrangements and falls short of the full clone set. An unresolved V gene accounts for under half of the shortfall where checked; the remainder is of unknown origin. V, J and clone size are taken as reported in that table, and D and trimming were inferred from the DNA itself. A total of roughly 250,000 clones appear in this sample, 88% of them only once. The biggest ten clones account for less than 3% of the sample.

Enrolling through a virtual design, the prospective study's participants ranged in age from roughly 18 to 100 years and lived across 20 to 30 United States geographic areas. To assign participants to cohorts, the prospective study relied on clinical history that participants themselves reported in a screening survey and a study questionnaire. Recovered participants in ImmuneRACE Cohort 3 were defined by two consecutive negative NP/OP PCR tests, clearance by a healthcare professional, or resolution of symptoms. Mobile phlebotomists in the prospective study collected whole blood, serum and a nasopharyngeal or oropharyngeal swab from every participant. Prospective study participants could optionally give additional blood draws and questionnaires over a 2-month period. Prospective study blood samples were shipped either frozen or at room temperature before DNA extraction. General conclusions and limits of the study: The quantity of clinical and demographic metadata differed by source and by participant and was supplied without curation.

Sequenced material: PBMCs or T cells enriched from blood (not recorded which). The TCR comes from a woman between 50 and 59 years old who had recovered from COVID-19. The chain is encoded by TRBV6-6 joined to TRBJ2-5; there is no confident call for the D gene. The nucleotide sequence reads TGTGCCAGCAGTTACACTCAATTTGGAGAGACCCAGTACTTC. It translates as CASSYTQFGETQYF.